This is a list of T cell receptor beta chains from one sample in a study of neurological immune-mediated disorders. TCRdb ran MiXCR on the 5' RACE reads and lists one entry per CDR3 protein. The profile shows approximately 50,000 distinct CDR3 sequences, over 9% of them singletons. The sequenced sample was PBMCs. The origin of the receptors is a man between 70 and 80 years old with HTLV-1-associated myelopathy (HAM/TSP). Each CDR3 is given with its conserved first and last residue. The D gene is left open where the match is weak. A clone size is listed for some rows: how often the clone was seen (once, few, many), or a class if it is expanded.

V gene,clone size,D gene,J gene,CDR3 protein,CDR3 DNA
TRBV6-5,-,TRBD2,TRBJ2-1,CASSQRTSGECEQFF,TGTGCCAGCAGCCAACGGACTAGTGGGGAGTGTGAGCAGTTCTTC
TRBV2,many,TRBD1,TRBJ1-2,CASSGLTGIGGYTF,TGTGCCAGCAGTGGATTGACAGGGATAGGGGGCTACACCTTC
TRBV5-1,many,-,TRBJ2-3,CASSADVRVGTDTQYF,TGCGCCAGCAGCGCGGACGTGAGGGTTGGCACAGATACGCAGTATTTT
TRBV12-3/TRBV12-4,many,-,TRBJ2-1,CASSSGEQFF,TGTGCCAGCAGTTCGGGGGAGCAGTTCTTC
TRBV7-2,many,-,TRBJ2-1,CASSSQTSFGEQFF,TGTGCCAGCAGCTCACAGACTAGTTTCGGTGAGCAGTTCTTC
TRBV20-1,many,-,TRBJ2-2,CSAQGPGELFF,TGCAGTGCTCAAGGGCCCGGGGAGCTGTTTTTT
TRBV12-3/TRBV12-4,-,-,TRBJ2-1,CASSIYGFAPGNEQFF,TGTGCCAGCAGCATCTACGGGTTCGCCCCCGGGAATGAGCAGTTCTTC
TRBV28,many,-,TRBJ1-5,CASSLGGGSQPQHF,TGTGCCAGCAGTTTAGGCGGGGGTTCTCAGCCCCAGCATTTT
TRBV2,many,-,TRBJ2-3,CASSGIFTDTQYF,TGTGCCAGCAGTGGGATATTTACAGATACGCAGTATTTT
TRBV12-3/TRBV12-4,-,TRBD2,TRBJ2-3,CASSKLAVSAHTQYF,TGTGCCAGCAGCAAACTAGCGGTTAGCGCACATACGCAGTATTTT
TRBV27,many,-,TRBJ2-1,CASTNGGSNEQFF,TGTGCCAGCACCAACGGAGGGTCCAATGAGCAGTTCTTC
TRBV5-1,many,-,TRBJ2-1,CASSRPGPYNEQFF,TGCGCCAGCAGTCGGCCGGGGCCCTACAATGAGCAGTTCTTC
TRBV7-2,many,-,TRBJ2-3,CASSPSPGGYTQYF,TGTGCCAGCAGCCCTAGCCCAGGCGGGTATACGCAGTATTTT
TRBV5-1,many,TRBD1,TRBJ2-1,CASSLLGQTEQFF,TGCGCCAGCAGCTTATTGGGACAGACAGAGCAGTTCTTC
TRBV6-2/TRBV6-3,many,-,TRBJ2-7,CASSVRDISYEQYF,TGTGCCAGCAGTGTCCGGGACATCTCCTACGAGCAGTACTTC
TRBV18,many,-,TRBJ2-5,CASSPFQGREETQYF,TGTGCCAGCTCACCCTTCCAGGGGAGGGAAGAGACCCAGTACTTC
TRBV7-9,many,TRBD1,TRBJ1-2,CVSRRGDRGPLYGYTF,TGTGTCAGCCGACGTGGGGACAGGGGCCCCCTATATGGCTACACCTTC
TRBV4-1,many,TRBD1,TRBJ2-7,CASSQDRGAYEQYF,TGCGCCAGCAGCCAGGACAGGGGGGCCTACGAGCAGTACTTC
TRBV5-1,many,TRBD1,TRBJ2-1,CASSLAGRGYEQFF,TGCGCCAGCAGCTTGGCCGGCAGGGGGTATGAGCAGTTCTTC
TRBV4-1,many,TRBD1,TRBJ1-1,CASSPSTGANTEAFF,TGCGCCAGCAGCCCGTCGACAGGGGCGAACACTGAAGCTTTCTTT
TRBV5-1,many,-,TRBJ2-1,CASSFTLQGTYNEQFF,TGCGCCAGCAGCTTTACCTTACAGGGTACCTACAATGAGCAGTTCTTC
TRBV4-3,many,TRBD1,TRBJ1-6,CASSQQGAVGNSPLHF,TGCGCCAGCAGCCAACAGGGGGCGGTGGGTAATTCACCCCTCCACTTT
TRBV2,many,TRBD2,TRBJ2-1,CASSESSGSLGDEQFF,TGTGCCAGCAGTGAGTCTAGCGGGAGCCTTGGCGATGAGCAGTTCTTC
TRBV3-1,many,TRBD1,TRBJ1-2,CASSRETGTNYGYTF,TGTGCCAGCAGCCGAGAGACAGGGACAAACTATGGCTACACCTTC
TRBV27,many,-,TRBJ2-7,CASSFSTYEQYF,TGTGCCAGCAGTTTCTCTACCTACGAGCAGTACTTC
TRBV4-1,many,-,TRBJ2-6,CASSQGAVLSGANVLTF,TGCGCCAGCAGCCAAGGAGCAGTACTCTCTGGGGCCAACGTCCTGACTTTC
TRBV4-1,many,TRBD1,TRBJ2-6,CASSRQQGALAVFSGANVLTF,TGCGCCAGCAGCCGTCAACAGGGGGCATTAGCGGTTTTCTCTGGGGCCAACGTCCTGACTTTC
TRBV18,many,-,TRBJ2-5,CASSPYSEETQYF,TGTGCCAGCTCACCCTACTCCGAAGAGACCCAGTACTTC
TRBV12-3/TRBV12-4,many,TRBD2,TRBJ2-2,CASRRTSGSGGELFF,TGTGCCAGCAGACGTACTAGCGGGAGTGGCGGGGAGCTGTTTTTT
TRBV20-1,many,-,TRBJ2-7,CSVPSGGNTYEQYF,TGCAGTGTCCCCAGCGGTGGGAATACCTACGAGCAGTACTTC
TRBV5-1,many,TRBD2,TRBJ2-7,CASSLRLAGSYEQYF,TGCGCCAGCAGCTTGAGACTAGCGGGCTCCTACGAGCAGTACTTC
TRBV5-1,many,-,TRBJ2-3,CASSLESPTDTQYF,TGCGCCAGCAGCTTGGAATCCCCCACAGATACGCAGTATTTT
TRBV4-3,many,TRBD1,TRBJ1-5,CASSQVWGQGYYQPQHF,TGCGCCAGCAGCCAAGTTTGGGGACAGGGATATTATCAGCCCCAGCATTTT
TRBV10-3,many,-,TRBJ2-7,CAIPYLGGQYF,TGTGCCATCCCATATCTTGGGGGGCAGTACTTC
TRBV25-1,few,-,TRBJ2-2,CASSWTGTITGELFF,TGTGCCAGCAGTTGGACAGGGACTATCACCGGGGAGCTGTTTTTT
TRBV7-9,-,TRBD1,TRBJ2-5,CASSLSGGPETRYF,TGTGCCAGCAGCCTATCAGGGGGCCCAGAGACCCGGTACTTC
TRBV7-2,many,-,TRBJ2-7,CASSSGAESSYEQYF,TGTGCCAGCAGCTCCGGAGCGGAAAGCTCCTACGAGCAGTACTTC
TRBV20-1,-,-,TRBJ2-5,CSAAEGETQYF,TGCAGTGCTGCAGAGGGGGAGACCCAGTACTTC
TRBV7-9,many,TRBD1,TRBJ2-7,CASSSGQGSYEQYF,TGTGCCAGCAGCTCGGGACAGGGTTCCTACGAGCAGTACTTC
TRBV5-1,many,TRBD2,TRBJ2-2,CANSLGLYTGELFF,TGCGCCAACAGCCTGGGACTATACACCGGGGAGCTGTTTTTT
TRBV29-1,many,TRBD1,TRBJ2-3,CSVGTGTGADTQYF,TGCAGCGTGGGGACCGGGACAGGGGCAGATACGCAGTATTTT
TRBV18,many,-,TRBJ2-7,CASSDYGQYEQYF,TGTGCCAGCTCAGATTACGGACAATACGAGCAGTACTTC
TRBV18,many,-,TRBJ2-3,CASSPPGAGAQRDTQYF,TGTGCCAGCTCACCACCGGGGGCGGGAGCACAAAGAGATACGCAGTATTTT
TRBV5-1,many,-,TRBJ2-7,CASSLSGTYEQYF,TGCGCCAGCAGCTTGTCAGGGACCTACGAGCAGTACTTC
TRBV27,many,-,TRBJ1-1,CASNHYQSAEAFF,TGTGCCAGCAACCATTATCAATCGGCTGAAGCTTTCTTT
TRBV5-1,many,TRBD1,TRBJ2-7,CASSRAGTGLSEQYF,TGCGCCAGCAGCCGTGCCGGGACAGGGTTATCCGAGCAGTACTTC
TRBV18,few,-,TRBJ2-2,CASSRIENTGELFF,TGTGCCAGCTCACGAATTGAGAACACCGGGGAGCTGTTTTTT
TRBV20-1,many,TRBD1,TRBJ2-3,CSAESPRGLRTDTQYF,TGCAGTGCTGAATCACCCAGGGGGCTTCGCACAGATACGCAGTATTTT
TRBV19,few,TRBD1,TRBJ1-1,CASSIGYGTGFMNTEAFF,TGTGCCAGTAGTATCGGTTATGGGACAGGATTTATGAACACTGAAGCTTTCTTT
TRBV10-3,medium-sized,-,TRBJ2-2,CAIKTSGAGELFF,TGTGCCATCAAGACTAGTGGCGCCGGGGAGCTGTTTTTT
TRBV7-3,-,TRBD2,TRBJ2-2,CASSPSGLAEEVLFF,TGTGCCAGCAGCCCCTCGGGACTAGCGGAAGAGGTGTTGTTTTTT
TRBV29-1,many,-,TRBJ2-7,CSVVRGTYEQYF,TGCAGCGTTGTGAGGGGAACCTACGAGCAGTACTTC
TRBV12-3/TRBV12-4,-,-,TRBJ1-1,CASSFAEYTEAFF,TGTGCCAGCAGTTTTGCAGAATACACTGAAGCTTTCTTT
TRBV27,many,-,TRBJ2-7,CASSSRDSYEQYF,TGTGCCAGCAGTTCTCGGGACTCCTACGAGCAGTACTTC
TRBV2,many,TRBD2,TRBJ2-2,CATEEGLRGELFF,TGTGCCACCGAGGAGGGACTACGCGGGGAGCTGTTTTTT
TRBV12-3/TRBV12-4,many,TRBD2,TRBJ2-1,CASRAGTRDNEQFF,TGTGCCAGCAGAGCCGGGACTAGGGACAATGAGCAGTTCTTC